These 9 T cell receptor beta chains originate from one sample sequenced in a study of blood T cells in healthy people across ages. With a J-beta primer mix and a sample-barcoded 5' primer, a second PCR ran roughly 6 to 11 cycles. TCRdb re-analysed the 5' RACE reads in MiXCR, keeping a single row per CDR3 protein. The data contain about 720,000 distinct CDR3 sequences, over 20% of them seen just once; the ten biggest clones take up under 25%. What was sequenced was blood. The receptors stem from a man in his 70s in good health.

The chain employs TRBV7-2 and TRBJ2-2; TRBD2 matches at 15 bases. CDR1 and CDR2 from the germline V gene are SGHTA and FQGNSA. Losses at the gene ends were 1 base for V and 5 bases for J; bases not matched to a gene: 5. This CDR3 is built from 18 residues. The CDR3 coding sequence is TGTGCCAGCAGCTTAGTGGGACTAGCGGGAGGAGGAACCGGGGAGCTGTTTTTT. Encoded protein: CASSLVGLAGGGTGELFF.

V usage is TRBV29-1 and J usage is TRBJ2-6, with D possibly matching TRBD1 (6 bases). The germline gives CDR1 SQVTM, CDR2 ANQGSEA. Trimming took 6 bases from V and 0 from J, leaving 21 bases between them. The CDR3 extends over 18 amino acids. Here the CDR3 DNA reads TGCAGCGTGACCATTAGGGACAAGTGGGTCTCTGGGGCCAACGTCCTGACTTTC. Amino acids: CSVTIRDKWVSGANVLTF.

The table lists this clonotype with a few counts. The chain combines TRBV28 with TRBJ2-1; 10 nucleotides match TRBD1. Germline V CDR1 and CDR2: MDHEN, SYDVKM. V trimming: 3 bases; J trimming: 8 bases; junction bases outside the gene matches: 7. The CDR3 has 15 residues. Here the CDR3 DNA reads TGTGCCAGCAGTTTTGTGGGACAGGGGTCCCATGAGCAGTTCTTC. It specifies CASSFVGQGSHEQFF.

This rearrangement joins TRBV24-1 to TRBJ2-1; no firm D call. The V gene lost 7 bases and the J gene lost 6 bases, with 9 bases spanning the gap. Germline-derived CDR1 and CDR2 are KGHDR and SFDVKD. CDR3 length equals 12 residues. This CDR3 is CATRDGSNEQFF. As DNA, the CDR3 is TGTGCCACCAGAGATGGGTCCAATGAGCAGTTCTTC.

A few counts support this clonotype. The chain is built from TRBV29-1 and TRBJ2-4; 8 nucleotides line up with TRBD1. Unmatched junction bases numbered 10, after V lost 6 bases and J lost 9 bases. CDR1 SQVTM and CDR2 ANQGSEA come from the germline V gene. This CDR3 is built from 13 residues. The CDR3 sequence: CSVSARGLGIQYF. The CDR3 DNA reads TGCAGCGTGTCGGCCAGGGGGCTAGGCATTCAGTACTTC.

CDR3 protein: CAISEGRQSYEQYF. DNA for the CDR3: TGTGCCATCAGTGAGGGACGCCAATCCTACGAGCAGTACTTC. This chain connects TRBV10-3 to TRBJ2-1; D is ambiguous. The J call may be wrong; the DNA end is better matched by TRBJ2-7. CDR1 and CDR2 from the germline V gene are ENHRY and SYGVKD. The CDR3 runs to 14 residues.

The rearrangement links TRBV7-9 to TRBJ1-5; D ambiguous. V lost 3 bases and J 5 bases, leaving 17 bases between the germline ends. Germline CDR1 and CDR2: SEHNR and FQNEAQ (reference sequence). The CDR3 has 16 residues. The chain's CDR3 is CASSFKPTGIDQPQHF. The CDR3 nucleotides read TGTGCCAGCAGCTTTAAACCCACGGGGATTGATCAGCCCCAGCATTTT.

This clonotype was detected only a few times. The genes are TRBV6-4 and TRBJ1-3, with a possible D match to TRBD1 (5 bases). This CDR3 comprises 15 residues. The V gene lost 4 bases and the J gene lost 4 bases, with 14 bases spanning the gap. Per germline, CDR1 MRHNA and CDR2 SNTAGT. CDR3 coding DNA: TGTGCCAGCAGTGGCTGTGAGGGGCCAGGAAACACCATATATTTT. Its protein is CASSGCEGPGNTIYF.

The table lists this clonotype with a few counts. V is TRBV9 and J is TRBJ2-1, with D perhaps being TRBD1 or TRBD2 (5 bases each). CDR1 is SGDLS, CDR2 YYNGEE, per germline. Trimming pared 0 bases from V and 6 bases from J, leaving 16 bases between. This CDR3 is 16 amino acids long. The CDR3: CASSVVPRGPPNEQFF. The CDR3, as DNA: TGTGCCAGCAGCGTAGTACCCCGGGGCCCCCCCAATGAGCAGTTCTTC.